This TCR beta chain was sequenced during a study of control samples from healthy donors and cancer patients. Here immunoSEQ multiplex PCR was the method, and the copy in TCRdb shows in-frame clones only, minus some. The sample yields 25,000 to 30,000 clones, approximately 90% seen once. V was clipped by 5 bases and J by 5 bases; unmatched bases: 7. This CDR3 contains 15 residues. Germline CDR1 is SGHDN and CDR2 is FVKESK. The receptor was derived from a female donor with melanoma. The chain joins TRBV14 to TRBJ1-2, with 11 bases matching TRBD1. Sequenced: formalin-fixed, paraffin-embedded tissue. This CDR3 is CASSAGQGARYGYTF. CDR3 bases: TGTGCCAGCAGCGCAGGACAGGGGGCACGTTATGGCTACACCTTC.